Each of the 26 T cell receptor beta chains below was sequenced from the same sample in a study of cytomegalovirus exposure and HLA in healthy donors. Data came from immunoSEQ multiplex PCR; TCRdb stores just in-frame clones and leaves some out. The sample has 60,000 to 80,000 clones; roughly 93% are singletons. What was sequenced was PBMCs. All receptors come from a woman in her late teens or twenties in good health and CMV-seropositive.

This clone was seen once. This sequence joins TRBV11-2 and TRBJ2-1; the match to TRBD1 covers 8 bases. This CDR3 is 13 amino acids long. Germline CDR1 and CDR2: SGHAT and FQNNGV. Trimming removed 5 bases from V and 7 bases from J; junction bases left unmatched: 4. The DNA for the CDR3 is TGTGCCAGCAGCCCGAACAGGGGGAATGAGCAGTTCTTC. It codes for CASSPNRGNEQFF.

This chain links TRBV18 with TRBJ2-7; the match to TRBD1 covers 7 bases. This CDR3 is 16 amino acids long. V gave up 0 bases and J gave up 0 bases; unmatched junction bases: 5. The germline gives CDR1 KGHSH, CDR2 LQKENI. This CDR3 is CASSPPSGQSSYEQYF. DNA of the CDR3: TGTGCCAGCTCACCACCATCGGGACAGAGCTCCTACGAGCAGTACTTC.

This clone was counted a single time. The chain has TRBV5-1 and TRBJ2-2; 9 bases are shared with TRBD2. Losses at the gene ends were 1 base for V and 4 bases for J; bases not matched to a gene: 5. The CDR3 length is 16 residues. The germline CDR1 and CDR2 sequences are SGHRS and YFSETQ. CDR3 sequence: CASSLIAGAGTGELFF. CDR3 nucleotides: TGCGCCAGCAGCTTGATAGCGGGAGCGGGCACCGGGGAGCTGTTTTTT. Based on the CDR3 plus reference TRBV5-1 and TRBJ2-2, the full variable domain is KAGVTQTPRYLIKTRGQQVTLSCSPISGHRSVSWYQQTPGQGLQFLFEYFSETQRNKGNFPGRFSGRQFSNSRSEMNVSTLELGDSALYLCASSLIAGAGTGELFFGEGSRLTVL.

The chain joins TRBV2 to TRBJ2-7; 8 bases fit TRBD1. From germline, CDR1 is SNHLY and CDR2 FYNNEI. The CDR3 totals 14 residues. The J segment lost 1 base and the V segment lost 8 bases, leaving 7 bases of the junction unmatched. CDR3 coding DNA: TGTGCCAGCGTGGACAGGGTCATTTCCTACGAGCAGTACTTC. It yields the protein CASVDRVISYEQYF.

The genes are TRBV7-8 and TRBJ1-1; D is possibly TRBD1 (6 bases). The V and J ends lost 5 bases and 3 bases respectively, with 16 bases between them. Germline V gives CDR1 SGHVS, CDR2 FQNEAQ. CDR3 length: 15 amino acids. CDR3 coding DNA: TGTGCCAGCAGCCCCACCGAGGGGGTTTACACTGAAGCTTTCTTT. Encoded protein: CASSPTEGVYTEAFF. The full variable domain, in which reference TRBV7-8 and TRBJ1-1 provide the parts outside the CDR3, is GAGVSQSPRYKVAKRGQDVALRCDPISGHVSLFWYQQALGQGPEFLTYFQNEAQLDKSGLPSDRFFAERPEGSVSTLKIQRTQQEDSAVYLCASSPTEGVYTEAFFGQGTRLTVV.

Here the CDR3 reads CASSPPGGPDEQFF. In nucleotides, the CDR3 is TGTGCCAGCTCACCACCGGGGGGGCCGGATGAGCAGTTCTTC. The chain is built from TRBV18 and TRBJ2-1; D is perhaps TRBD2 (7 bases). Germline-derived CDR1 and CDR2 are KGHSH and LQKENI. V shed 0 bases and J shed 8 bases, with 11 bases lying between them. The CDR3 runs 14 residues.

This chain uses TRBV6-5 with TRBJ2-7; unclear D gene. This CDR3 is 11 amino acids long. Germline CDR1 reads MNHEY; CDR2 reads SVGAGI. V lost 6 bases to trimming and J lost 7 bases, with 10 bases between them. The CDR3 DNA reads TGTGCCAGCAGCCCTTCTACTGAGCAGTACTTC. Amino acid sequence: CASSPSTEQYF.

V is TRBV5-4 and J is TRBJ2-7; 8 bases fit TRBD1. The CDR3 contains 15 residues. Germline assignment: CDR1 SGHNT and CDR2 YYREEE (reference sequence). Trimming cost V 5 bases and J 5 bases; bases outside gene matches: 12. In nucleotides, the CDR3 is TGTGCCAGCAGTCCGGGCGGGACAGGCATCCACGAGCAGTACTTC. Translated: CASSPGGTGIHEQYF.

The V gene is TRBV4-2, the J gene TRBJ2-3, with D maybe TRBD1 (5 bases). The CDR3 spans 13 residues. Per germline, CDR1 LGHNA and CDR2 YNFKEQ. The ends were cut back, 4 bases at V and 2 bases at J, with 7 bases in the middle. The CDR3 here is CASSPQDTDTQYF. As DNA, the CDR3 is TGTGCCAGCAGCCCACAGGACACAGATACGCAGTATTTT.

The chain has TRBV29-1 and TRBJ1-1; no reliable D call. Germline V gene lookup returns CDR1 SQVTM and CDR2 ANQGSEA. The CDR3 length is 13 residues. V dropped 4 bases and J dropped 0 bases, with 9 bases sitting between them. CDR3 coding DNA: TGCAGCGTTGTGGGCAGAATGAACACTGAAGCTTTCTTT. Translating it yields CSVVGRMNTEAFF.

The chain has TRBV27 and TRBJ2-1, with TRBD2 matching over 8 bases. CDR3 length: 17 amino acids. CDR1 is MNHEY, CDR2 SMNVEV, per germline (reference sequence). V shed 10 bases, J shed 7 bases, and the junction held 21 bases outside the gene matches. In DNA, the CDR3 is TGTGCCACCATACCTTTAGCCGGGAGGGCGGTGGGGAATGAGCAGTTCTTC. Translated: CATIPLAGRAVGNEQFF.

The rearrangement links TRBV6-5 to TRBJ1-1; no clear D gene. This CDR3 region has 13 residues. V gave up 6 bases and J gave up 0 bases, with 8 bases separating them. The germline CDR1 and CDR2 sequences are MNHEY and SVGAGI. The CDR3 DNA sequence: TGTGCCAGCAGGGTACAGATGAACACTGAAGCTTTCTTT. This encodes CASRVQMNTEAFF.

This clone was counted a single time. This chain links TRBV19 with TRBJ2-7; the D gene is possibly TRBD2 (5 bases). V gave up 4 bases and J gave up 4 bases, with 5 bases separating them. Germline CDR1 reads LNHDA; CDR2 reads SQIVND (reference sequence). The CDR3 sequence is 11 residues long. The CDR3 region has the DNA TGTGCCAGTAGTACGGGGTACGAGCAGTACTTC. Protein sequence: CASSTGYEQYF. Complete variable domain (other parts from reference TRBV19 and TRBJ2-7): DGGITQSPKYLFRKEGQNVTLSCEQNLNHDAMYWYRQDPGQGLRLIYYSQIVNDFQKGDIAEGYSVSREKKESFPLTVTSAQKNPTAFYLCASSTGYEQYFGPGTRLTVT.

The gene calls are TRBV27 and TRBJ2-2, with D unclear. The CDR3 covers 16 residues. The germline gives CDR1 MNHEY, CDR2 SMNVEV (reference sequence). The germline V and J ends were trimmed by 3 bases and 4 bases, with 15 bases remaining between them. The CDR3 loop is CASSFGPYSGTGELFF. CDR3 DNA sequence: TGTGCCAGCAGTTTTGGCCCGTACTCGGGCACCGGGGAGCTGTTTTTT.

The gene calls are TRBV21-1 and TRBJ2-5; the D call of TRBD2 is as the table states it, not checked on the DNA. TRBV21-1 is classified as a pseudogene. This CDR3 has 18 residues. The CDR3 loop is CASSKGESREIGQETQYF. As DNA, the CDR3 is TGTGCCAGCAGCAAAGGAGAGTCGCGGGAAATCGGTCAAGAGACCCAGTACTTC.

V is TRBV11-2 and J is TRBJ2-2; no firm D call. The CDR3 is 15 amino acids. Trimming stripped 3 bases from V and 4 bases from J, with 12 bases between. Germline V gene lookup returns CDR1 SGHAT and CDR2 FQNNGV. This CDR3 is CASSFSRYGTGELFF. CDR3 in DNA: TGTGCCAGCAGCTTTAGTAGATATGGCACCGGGGAGCTGTTTTTT.

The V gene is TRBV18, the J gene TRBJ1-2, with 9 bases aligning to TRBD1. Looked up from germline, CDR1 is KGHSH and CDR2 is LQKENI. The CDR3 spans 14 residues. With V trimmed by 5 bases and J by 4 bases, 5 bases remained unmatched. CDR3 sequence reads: CASSTTGGFYGYTF. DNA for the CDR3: TGTGCCAGCTCAACAACAGGGGGCTTCTATGGCTACACCTTC.

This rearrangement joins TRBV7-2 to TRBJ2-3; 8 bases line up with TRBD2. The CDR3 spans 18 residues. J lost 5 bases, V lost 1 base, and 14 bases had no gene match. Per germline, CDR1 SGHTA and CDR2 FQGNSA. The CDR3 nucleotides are TGTGCCAGCAGCTTAGTTCAGGTCGGGGGGGCCAGGGGAGATACGCAGTATTTT. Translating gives CASSLVQVGGARGDTQYF. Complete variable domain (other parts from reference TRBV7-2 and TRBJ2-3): GAGVSQSPSNKVTEKGKDVELRCDPISGHTALYWYRQSLGQGLEFLIYFQGNSAPDKSGLPSDRFSAERTGGSVSTLTIQRTQQEDSAVYLCASSLVQVGGARGDTQYFGPGTRLTVL.

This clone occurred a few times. CDR3 region: CATSDRVSGNTIYF. CDR3 coding DNA: TGTGCCACCAGCGACAGGGTCTCTGGAAACACCATATATTTT. The chain links TRBV15 to TRBJ1-3; 7 nucleotides match TRBD1. V gave up 5 bases and J gave up 0 bases; unmatched junction bases: 1. The CDR3 runs to 14 residues. In germline, CDR1 is LNHNV, CDR2 YYDKDF (reference sequence).

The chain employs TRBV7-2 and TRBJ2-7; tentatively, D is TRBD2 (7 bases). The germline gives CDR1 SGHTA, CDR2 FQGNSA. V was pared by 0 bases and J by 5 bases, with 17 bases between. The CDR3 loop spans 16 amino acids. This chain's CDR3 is CASSLAKVGGAHEQYF. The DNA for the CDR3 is TGTGCCAGCAGCTTAGCCAAAGTTGGGGGGGCCCACGAGCAGTACTTC.

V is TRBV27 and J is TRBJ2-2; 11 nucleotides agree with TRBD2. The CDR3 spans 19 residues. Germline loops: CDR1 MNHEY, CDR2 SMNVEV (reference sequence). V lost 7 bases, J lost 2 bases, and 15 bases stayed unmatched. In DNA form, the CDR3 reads TGTGCCAGCAAATACCTACCCGGGACTAGCGGACCAAACACCGGGGAGCTGTTTTTT. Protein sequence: CASKYLPGTSGPNTGELFF.

CDR3: CASSLVGRAGGYTF. In nucleotides, the CDR3 is TGTGCCAGCAGTCTGGTGGGCAGGGCCGGCGGCTACACCTTC. The V and J genes are TRBV28 and TRBJ1-2; D perhaps matches TRBD1 (5 bases). Germline values: CDR1 MDHEN, CDR2 SYDVKM. V lost 5 bases and J 8 bases, leaving 18 bases between the germline ends. CDR3 size: 14 residues.

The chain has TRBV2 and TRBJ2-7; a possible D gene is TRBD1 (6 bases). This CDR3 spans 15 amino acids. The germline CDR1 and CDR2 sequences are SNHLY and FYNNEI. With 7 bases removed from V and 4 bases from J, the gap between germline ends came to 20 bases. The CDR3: CASTGAPTGIYEQYF. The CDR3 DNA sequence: TGTGCCAGCACCGGGGCCCCAACAGGGATTTACGAGCAGTACTTC.

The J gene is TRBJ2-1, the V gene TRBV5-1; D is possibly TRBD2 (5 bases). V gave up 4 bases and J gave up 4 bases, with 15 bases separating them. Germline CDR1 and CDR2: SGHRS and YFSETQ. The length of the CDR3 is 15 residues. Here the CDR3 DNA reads TGCGCCAGCAGCCTAGATACCCGCGGGTACAATGAGCAGTTCTTC. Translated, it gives CASSLDTRGYNEQFF.

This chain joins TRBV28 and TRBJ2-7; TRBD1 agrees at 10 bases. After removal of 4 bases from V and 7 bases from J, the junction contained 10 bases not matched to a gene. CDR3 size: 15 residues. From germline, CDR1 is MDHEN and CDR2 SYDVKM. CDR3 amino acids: CASSYSGTGAGEQYF. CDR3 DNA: TGTGCCAGCAGTTACTCCGGGACAGGGGCTGGGGAGCAGTACTTC.

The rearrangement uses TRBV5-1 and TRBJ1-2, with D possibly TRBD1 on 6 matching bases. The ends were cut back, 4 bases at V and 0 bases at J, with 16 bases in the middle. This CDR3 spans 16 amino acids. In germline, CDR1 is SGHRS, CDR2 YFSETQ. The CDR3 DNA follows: TGCGCCAGCAGCGGCGACCACAGGGTAGCTAACTATGGCTACACCTTC. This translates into CASSGDHRVANYGYTF. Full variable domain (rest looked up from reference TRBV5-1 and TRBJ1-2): KAGVTQTPRYLIKTRGQQVTLSCSPISGHRSVSWYQQTPGQGLQFLFEYFSETQRNKGNFPGRFSGRQFSNSRSEMNVSTLELGDSALYLCASSGDHRVANYGYTFGSGTRLTVV.